This entry lists 2 T cell receptor beta chains sequenced from one sample in a study of early T cells in non-severe SARS-CoV-2 infection. Each CDR3 protein gets one entry after TCRdb re-called the 5' RACE reads with MiXCR. The data show approximately 56,000 distinct CDR3 sequences, with approximately 11% seen just once and over 10% held by the top ten. The specimen was whole blood. The receptors here all came from an adult who was a healthcare worker with PCR-confirmed SARS-CoV-2 infection or an uninfected control (not recorded which).

This clonotype was seen a few times. V usage is TRBV6-1 and J usage is TRBJ1-3; D perhaps matches TRBD1 (6 bases). The V gene lost 8 bases and the J gene lost 1 base, with 15 bases spanning the gap. The CDR3 sequence is 15 residues long. Germline values: CDR1 MNHNS, CDR2 SASEGT. The DNA of the CDR3 is TGTGCCAGCTCTAGGACAGCCCGGTCTGGAAACACCATATATTTT. Amino acids: CASSRTARSGNTIYF.

This clonotype was counted ten times or more. The V gene is TRBV28, the J gene TRBJ2-1; 9 nucleotides line up with TRBD2. The germline V gene encodes CDR1 MDHEN and CDR2 SYDVKM. After removal of 2 bases from V and 9 bases from J, the junction contained 5 bases not matched to a gene. CDR3 size: 14 residues. The CDR3 DNA follows: TGTGCCAGCAGTTTACTAGCGGGATTGACTGAGCAGTTCTTC. This encodes CASSLLAGLTEQFF.